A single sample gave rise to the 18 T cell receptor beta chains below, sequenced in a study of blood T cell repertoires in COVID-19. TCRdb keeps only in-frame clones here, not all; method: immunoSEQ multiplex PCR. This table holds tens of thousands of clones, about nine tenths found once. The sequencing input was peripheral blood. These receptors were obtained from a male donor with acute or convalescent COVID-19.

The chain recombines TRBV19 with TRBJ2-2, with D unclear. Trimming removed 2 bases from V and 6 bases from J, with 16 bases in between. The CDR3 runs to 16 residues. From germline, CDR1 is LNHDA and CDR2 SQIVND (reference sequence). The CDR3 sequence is CASSIPRHMGPGELFF. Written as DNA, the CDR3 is TGTGCCAGTAGTATACCCCGGCATATGGGCCCCGGGGAGCTGTTTTTT.

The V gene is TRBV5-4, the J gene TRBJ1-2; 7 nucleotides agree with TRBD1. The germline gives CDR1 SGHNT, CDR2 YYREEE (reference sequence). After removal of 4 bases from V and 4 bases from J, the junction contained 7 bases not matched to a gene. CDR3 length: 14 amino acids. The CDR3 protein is CASSRPGGTYGYTF. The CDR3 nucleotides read TGTGCCAGCAGCCGGCCAGGGGGGACCTATGGCTACACCTTC.

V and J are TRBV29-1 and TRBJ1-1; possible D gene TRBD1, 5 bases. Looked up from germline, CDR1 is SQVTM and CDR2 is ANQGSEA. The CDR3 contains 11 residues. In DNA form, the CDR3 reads TGCAGAACCGGGGGGAACACTGAAGCTTTCTTT. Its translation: CRTGGNTEAFF.

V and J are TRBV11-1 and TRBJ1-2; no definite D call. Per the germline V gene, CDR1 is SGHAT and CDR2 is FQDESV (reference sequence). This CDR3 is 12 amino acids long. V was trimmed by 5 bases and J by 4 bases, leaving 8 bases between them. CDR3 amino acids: CASSTEGYGYTF. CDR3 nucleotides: TGTGCCAGCAGCACCGAGGGCTATGGCTACACCTTC.

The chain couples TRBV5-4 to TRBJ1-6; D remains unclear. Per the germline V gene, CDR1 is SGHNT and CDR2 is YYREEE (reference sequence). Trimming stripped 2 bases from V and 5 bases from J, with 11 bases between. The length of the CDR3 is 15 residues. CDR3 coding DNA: TGTGCCAGCAGCTTTGGGCAGCCCGATAATTCACCCCTCCACTTT. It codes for CASSFGQPDNSPLHF.

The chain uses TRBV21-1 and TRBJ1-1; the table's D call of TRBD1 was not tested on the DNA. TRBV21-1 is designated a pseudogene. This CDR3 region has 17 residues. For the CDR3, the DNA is TGTGCCAGCAGCGCCTCCCCGGGACAGGAGAAGAACACTGAAGCTTTCTTT. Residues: CASSASPGQEKNTEAFF.

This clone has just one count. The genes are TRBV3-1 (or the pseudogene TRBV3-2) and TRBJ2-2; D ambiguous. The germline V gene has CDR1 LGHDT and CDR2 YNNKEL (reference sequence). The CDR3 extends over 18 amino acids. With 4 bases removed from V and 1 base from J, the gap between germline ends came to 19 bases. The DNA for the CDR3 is TGTGCCAGCAGCCCTATGGATCGTAGCCCGATGAACACCGGGGAGCTGTTTTTT. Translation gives CASSPMDRSPMNTGELFF.

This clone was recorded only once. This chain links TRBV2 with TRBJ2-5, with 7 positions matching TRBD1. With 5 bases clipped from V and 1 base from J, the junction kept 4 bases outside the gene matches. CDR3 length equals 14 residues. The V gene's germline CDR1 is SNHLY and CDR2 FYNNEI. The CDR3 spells CASSFRGSQETQYF. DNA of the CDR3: TGTGCCAGCAGTTTCAGGGGGTCCCAAGAGACCCAGTACTTC.

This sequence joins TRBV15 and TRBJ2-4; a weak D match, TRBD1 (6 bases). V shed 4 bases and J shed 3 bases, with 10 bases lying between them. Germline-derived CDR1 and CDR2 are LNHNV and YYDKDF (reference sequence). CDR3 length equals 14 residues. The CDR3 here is CATSNPRGKNIQYF. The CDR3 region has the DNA TGTGCCACCAGCAATCCCAGGGGCAAAAACATTCAGTACTTC.

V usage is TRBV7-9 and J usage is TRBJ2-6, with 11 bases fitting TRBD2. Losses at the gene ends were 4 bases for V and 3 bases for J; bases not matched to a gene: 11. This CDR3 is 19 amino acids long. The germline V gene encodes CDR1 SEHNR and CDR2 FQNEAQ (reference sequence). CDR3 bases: TGTGCCAGCAGCTCCCTTTCCGCTAGCGGGGGGAGTGGGGCCAACGTCCTGACTTTC. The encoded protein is CASSSLSASGGSGANVLTF. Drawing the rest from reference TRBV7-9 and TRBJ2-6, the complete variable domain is DTGVSQNPRHKITKRGQNVTFRCDPISEHNRLYWYRQTLGQGPEFLTYFQNEAQLEKSRLLSDRFSAERPKGSFSTLEIQRTEQGDSAMYLCASSSLSASGGSGANVLTFGAGSRLTVL.

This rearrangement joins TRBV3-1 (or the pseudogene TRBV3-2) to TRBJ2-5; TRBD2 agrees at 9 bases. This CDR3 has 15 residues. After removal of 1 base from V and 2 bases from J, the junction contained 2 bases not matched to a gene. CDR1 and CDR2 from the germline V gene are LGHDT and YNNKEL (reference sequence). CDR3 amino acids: CASSQGLAGQETQYF. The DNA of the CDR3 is TGTGCCAGCAGCCAAGGCCTAGCGGGGCAAGAGACCCAGTACTTC.

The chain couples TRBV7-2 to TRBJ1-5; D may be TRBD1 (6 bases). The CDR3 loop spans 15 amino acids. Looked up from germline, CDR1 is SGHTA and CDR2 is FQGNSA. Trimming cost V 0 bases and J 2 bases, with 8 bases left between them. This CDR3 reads CASSLARQGNQPQHF. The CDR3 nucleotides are TGTGCCAGCAGCTTAGCCCGACAGGGCAATCAGCCCCAGCATTTT.

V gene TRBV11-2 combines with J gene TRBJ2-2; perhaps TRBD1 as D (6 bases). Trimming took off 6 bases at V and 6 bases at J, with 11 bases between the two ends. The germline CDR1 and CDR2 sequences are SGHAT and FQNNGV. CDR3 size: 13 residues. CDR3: CASRGGGAGELFF. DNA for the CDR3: TGTGCCAGCAGAGGTGGGGGCGCCGGGGAGCTGTTTTTT.

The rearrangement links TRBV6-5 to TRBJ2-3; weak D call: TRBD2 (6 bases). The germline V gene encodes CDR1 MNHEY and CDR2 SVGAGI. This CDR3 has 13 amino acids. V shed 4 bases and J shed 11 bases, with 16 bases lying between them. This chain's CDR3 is CASSSSGTGEQYF. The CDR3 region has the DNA TGTGCCAGCAGTTCCTCCGGGACTGGAGAGCAGTATTTT.

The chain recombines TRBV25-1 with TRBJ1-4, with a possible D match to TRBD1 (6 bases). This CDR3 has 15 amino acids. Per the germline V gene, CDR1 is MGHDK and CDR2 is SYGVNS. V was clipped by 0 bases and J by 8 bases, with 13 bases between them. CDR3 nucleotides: TGTGCCAGCAGTGAATATAGGGGGAACGGGGAAAAACTGTTTTTT. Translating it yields CASSEYRGNGEKLFF.

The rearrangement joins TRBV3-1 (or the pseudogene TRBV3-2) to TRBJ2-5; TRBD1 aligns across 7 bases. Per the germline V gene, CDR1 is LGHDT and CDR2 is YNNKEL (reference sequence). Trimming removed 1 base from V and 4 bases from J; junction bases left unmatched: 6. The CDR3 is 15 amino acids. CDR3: CASSQVSGTAETQYF. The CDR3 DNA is TGTGCCAGCAGCCAAGTTTCCGGGACAGCAGAGACCCAGTACTTC.

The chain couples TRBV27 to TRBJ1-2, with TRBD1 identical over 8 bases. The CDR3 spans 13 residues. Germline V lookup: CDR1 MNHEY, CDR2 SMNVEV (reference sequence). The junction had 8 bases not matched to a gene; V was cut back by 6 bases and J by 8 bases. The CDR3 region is CASRPTGVGGYTF. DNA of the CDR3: TGTGCCAGCAGGCCGACAGGGGTGGGAGGCTACACCTTC.

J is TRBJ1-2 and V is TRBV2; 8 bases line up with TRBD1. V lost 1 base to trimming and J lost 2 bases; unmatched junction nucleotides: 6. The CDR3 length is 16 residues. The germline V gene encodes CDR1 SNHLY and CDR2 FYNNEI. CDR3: CASSEETGELNYGYTF. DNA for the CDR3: TGTGCCAGCAGTGAAGAGACAGGGGAATTGAACTATGGCTACACCTTC.